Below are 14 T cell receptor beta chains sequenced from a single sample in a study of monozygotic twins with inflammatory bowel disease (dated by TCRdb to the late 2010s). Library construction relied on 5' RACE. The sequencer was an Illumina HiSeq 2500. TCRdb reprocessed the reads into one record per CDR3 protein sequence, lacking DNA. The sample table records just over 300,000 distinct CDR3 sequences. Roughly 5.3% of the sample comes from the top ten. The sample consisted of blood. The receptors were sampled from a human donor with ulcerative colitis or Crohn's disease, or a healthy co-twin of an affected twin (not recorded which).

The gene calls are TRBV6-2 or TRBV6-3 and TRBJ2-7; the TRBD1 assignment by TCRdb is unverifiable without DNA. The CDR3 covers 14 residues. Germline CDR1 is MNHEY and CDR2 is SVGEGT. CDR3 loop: CASSNPGHTYEQYF.

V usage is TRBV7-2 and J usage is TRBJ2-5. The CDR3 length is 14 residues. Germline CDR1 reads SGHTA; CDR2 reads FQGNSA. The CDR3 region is CASSLWQLGETQYF.

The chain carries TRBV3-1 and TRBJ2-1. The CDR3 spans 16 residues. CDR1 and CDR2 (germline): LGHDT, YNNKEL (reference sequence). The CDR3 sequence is CASSPATQIQYNEQFF.

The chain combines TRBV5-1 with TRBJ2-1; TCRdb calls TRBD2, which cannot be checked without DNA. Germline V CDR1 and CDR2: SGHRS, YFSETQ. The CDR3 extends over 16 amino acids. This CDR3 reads CASSYGSSTSGNEQFF.

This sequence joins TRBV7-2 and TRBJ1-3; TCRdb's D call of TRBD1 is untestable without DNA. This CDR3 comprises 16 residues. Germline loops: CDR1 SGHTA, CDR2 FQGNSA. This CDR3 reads CASSLGGGAGGNTIYF.

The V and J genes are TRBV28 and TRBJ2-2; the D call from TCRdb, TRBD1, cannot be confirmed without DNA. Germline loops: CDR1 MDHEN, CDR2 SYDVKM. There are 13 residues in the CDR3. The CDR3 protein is CASHGDSTGELFF. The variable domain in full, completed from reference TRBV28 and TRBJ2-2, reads DVKVTQSSRYLVKRTGEKVFLECVQDMDHENMFWYRQDPGLGLRLIYFSYDVKMKEKGDIPEGYSVSREKKERFSLILESASTNQTSMYLCASHGDSTGELFFGEGSRLTVL.

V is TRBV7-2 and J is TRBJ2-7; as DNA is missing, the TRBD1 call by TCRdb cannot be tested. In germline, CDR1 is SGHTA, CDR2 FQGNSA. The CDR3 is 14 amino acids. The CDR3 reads CASSLTGHNYEQYF. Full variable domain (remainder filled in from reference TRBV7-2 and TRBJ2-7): GAGVSQSPSNKVTEKGKDVELRCDPISGHTALYWYRQSLGQGLEFLIYFQGNSAPDKSGLPSDRFSAERTGGSVSTLTIQRTQQEDSAVYLCASSLTGHNYEQYFGPGTRLTVT.

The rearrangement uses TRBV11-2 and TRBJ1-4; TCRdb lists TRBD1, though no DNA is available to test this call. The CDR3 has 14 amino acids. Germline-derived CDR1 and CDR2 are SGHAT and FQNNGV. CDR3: CASNLMSLGEKLFF.

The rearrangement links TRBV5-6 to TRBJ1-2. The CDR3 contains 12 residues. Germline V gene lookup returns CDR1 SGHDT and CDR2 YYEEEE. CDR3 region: CASSLNPPGYTF. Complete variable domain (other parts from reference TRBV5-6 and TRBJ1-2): DAGVTQSPTHLIKTRGQQVTLRCSPKSGHDTVSWYQQALGQGPQFIFQYYEEEERQRGNFPDRFSGHQFPNYSSELNVNALLLGDSALYLCASSLNPPGYTFGSGTRLTVV.

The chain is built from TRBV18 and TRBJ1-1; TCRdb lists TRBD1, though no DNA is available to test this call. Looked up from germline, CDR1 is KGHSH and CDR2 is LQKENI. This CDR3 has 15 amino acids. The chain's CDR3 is CASSKERGRRTEAFF.

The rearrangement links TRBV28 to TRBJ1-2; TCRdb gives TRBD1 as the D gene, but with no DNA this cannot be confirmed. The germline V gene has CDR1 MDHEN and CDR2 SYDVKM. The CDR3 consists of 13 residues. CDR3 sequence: CASRPTGIYGYTF.

CDR3 amino acids: CASSRTPQGSSYDEQYF. The chain employs TRBV5-1 and TRBJ2-7; lacking DNA, the TRBD1 call made by TCRdb goes unchecked. This CDR3 comprises 17 residues. The germline V gene has CDR1 SGHRS and CDR2 YFSETQ.

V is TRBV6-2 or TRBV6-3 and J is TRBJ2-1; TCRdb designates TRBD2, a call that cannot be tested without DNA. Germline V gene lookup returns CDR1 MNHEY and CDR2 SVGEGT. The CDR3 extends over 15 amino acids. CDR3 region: CASSYVAGSYNEQFF.

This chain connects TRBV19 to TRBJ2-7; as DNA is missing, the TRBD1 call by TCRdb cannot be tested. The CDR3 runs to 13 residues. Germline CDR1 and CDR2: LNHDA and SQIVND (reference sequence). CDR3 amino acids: CASSTQVTYEQYF.